One sample yielded the 13 T cell receptor beta chains listed below, sequenced in a study of blood T cell repertoires in COVID-19 (dated by TCRdb to 2018 to 2020). Libraries were made using the immunoSEQ multiplex PCR assay. In TCRdb, the immuneACCESS table is reduced to in-frame sequences with V and J assigned. These tables do not hold every clone; where another copy was compared, an unresolved V gene accounts for under half, and the others remain unexplained. Present in this sample are 75,000 to 90,000 clones, roughly 88% of which were seen just once. The leading ten clones occupy approximately 10% of the sample. Sequences were obtained from peripheral blood. Every receptor here comes from a man older than 75 with acute or convalescent COVID-19.

The chain uses TRBV10-3 and TRBJ1-1; the D is unclear. The V and J ends lost 6 bases and 5 bases respectively, with 16 bases between them. Germline loops: CDR1 ENHRY, CDR2 SYGVKD. The CDR3 consists of 14 residues. The CDR3 DNA sequence: TGTGCCATCAGAAAAAGGGCGGAGGAAACTGAAGCTTTCTTT. Its protein product is CAIRKRAEETEAFF.

The V and J genes are TRBV11-2 and TRBJ1-2; TRBD1 is a possible D gene (6 bases). V was trimmed by 5 bases and J by 0 bases, leaving 13 bases between them. Germline V gene data show CDR1 as SGHAT and CDR2 as FQNNGV. The CDR3 extends over 15 amino acids. This chain's CDR3 is CASSATGKTNYGYTF. The CDR3 region has the DNA TGTGCCAGCAGCGCCACAGGGAAAACTAACTATGGCTACACCTTC.

V gene TRBV29-1 combines with J gene TRBJ2-5, with 11 bases fitting TRBD1. J was trimmed by 4 bases and V by 6 bases; bases with no gene match: 10. Germline V gene data show CDR1 as SQVTM and CDR2 as ANQGSEA. The CDR3 length is 15 residues. The CDR3 reads CSVASGTGGRETQYF. The CDR3 nucleotides are TGCAGCGTAGCATCCGGGACAGGGGGTAGAGAGACCCAGTACTTC.

The J gene is TRBJ2-1, the V gene TRBV7-9, with TRBD2 matching 9 bases. The CDR3 totals 14 residues. The V gene end was trimmed by 3 bases and the J gene end by 7 bases; junction bases not matched to a gene: 4. Germline V gene data show CDR1 as SEHNR and CDR2 as FQNEAQ (reference sequence). CDR3 sequence reads: CASSLGSGGNEQFF. The CDR3 DNA sequence: TGTGCCAGCAGCTTGGGCAGCGGGGGGAATGAGCAGTTCTTC. The variable domain in full, with the rest retrieved from reference TRBV7-9 and TRBJ2-1, is DTGVSQNPRHKITKRGQNVTFRCDPISEHNRLYWYRQTLGQGPEFLTYFQNEAQLEKSRLLSDRFSAERPKGSFSTLEIQRTEQGDSAMYLCASSLGSGGNEQFFGPGTRLTVL.

This clone was observed a handful of times. The sample contains more than one DNA sequence encoding this CDR3. This sequence joins TRBV27 and TRBJ2-7; TRBD2 might be the D (5 bases). V lost 2 bases, J lost 0 bases, and 11 bases lay in between. The CDR3 length is 15 residues. Germline V gene lookup returns CDR1 MNHEY and CDR2 SMNVEV (reference sequence). DNA of the CDR3: TGTGCCAGCAGTTTAACTCCAGGACTCTCCTACGAGCAGTACTTC. Its protein product is CASSLTPGLSYEQYF.

The rearrangement joins TRBV5-1 to TRBJ2-3; possibly TRBD2 for D (6 bases). The germline V gene encodes CDR1 SGHRS and CDR2 YFSETQ. The CDR3 covers 14 residues. The V and J ends lost 0 bases and 5 bases respectively, with 10 bases between them. The CDR3 region is CASSLAGGQDTQYF. The CDR3, as DNA: TGCGCCAGCAGCTTGGCTGGAGGGCAAGATACGCAGTATTTT.

The CDR3 protein is CASSQPTGNNSPLHF. DNA for the CDR3: TGTGCCAGCAGCCAACCGACAGGGAATAATTCACCCCTCCACTTT. This rearrangement joins TRBV7-8 to TRBJ1-6, with TRBD1 matching over 7 bases. The junction had 6 bases not matched to a gene; V was cut back by 5 bases and J by 5 bases. The CDR3 consists of 15 residues. The germline V gene has CDR1 SGHVS and CDR2 FQNEAQ. The full variable domain, with the rest looked up from reference TRBV7-8 and TRBJ1-6, is GAGVSQSPRYKVAKRGQDVALRCDPISGHVSLFWYQQALGQGPEFLTYFQNEAQLDKSGLPSDRFFAERPEGSVSTLKIQRTQQEDSAVYLCASSQPTGNNSPLHFGNGTRLTVT.

This chain links TRBV27 with TRBJ2-6; 8 bases are a match to TRBD1. V shed 2 bases and J 0 bases; nucleotides not matched to a gene: 3. This CDR3 contains 17 residues. Germline lookup yields CDR1 MNHEY and CDR2 SMNVEV (reference sequence). CDR3: CASSLGTGPSGANVLTF. CDR3 DNA: TGTGCCAGCAGTTTAGGGACAGGCCCCTCTGGGGCCAACGTCCTGACTTTC.

V and J are TRBV5-1 and TRBJ1-3, with 9 bases that match TRBD1. J gave up 3 bases and V 4 bases, and 2 bases lay outside the gene matches. The CDR3 is 14 residues long. Germline CDR1 reads SGHRS; CDR2 reads YFSETQ. CDR3 DNA: TGCGCCAGCAGCCGGACAGGGGATGGAAACACCATATATTTT. It encodes CASSRTGDGNTIYF.

The chain uses TRBV18 and TRBJ1-5; a weak D match, TRBD1 (6 bases). This CDR3 is 17 amino acids long. Trimming removed 3 bases at V and 2 bases at J, with 17 bases between. Germline V CDR1 and CDR2: KGHSH, LQKENI. DNA for the CDR3: TGTGCCAGCTCACCTTCCCTGACAGGCTCGGGCAATCAGCCCCAGCATTTT. This sequence encodes CASSPSLTGSGNQPQHF.

This rearrangement joins TRBV6-5 to TRBJ1-3; D remains unclear. Germline assignment: CDR1 MNHEY and CDR2 SVGAGI. The CDR3 spans 14 residues. Trimming pared 2 bases from V and 6 bases from J, leaving 11 bases between. CDR3 residues: CASSYGRWENTIYF. The DNA for the CDR3 is TGTGCCAGCAGTTACGGGAGGTGGGAAAACACCATATATTTT.

The chain is built from TRBV21-1 and TRBJ1-3; the DNA was not used to check the table's D call, TRBD1. TRBV21-1 is a known pseudogene. The CDR3 contains 15 residues. The CDR3 DNA is TGTGCCAGCAGCTTGGTTCAGGGGTCCGGAAACACCATATATTTT. It translates to CASSLVQGSGNTIYF.

This chain connects TRBV28 to TRBJ2-5, with D maybe TRBD2 (7 bases). The CDR3 extends over 15 amino acids. Deletions cut 1 base from V and 5 bases from J, with 14 bases between. Germline loops: CDR1 MDHEN, CDR2 SYDVKM. The CDR3 loop reads CASSLLEGGGETQYF. Written as DNA, the CDR3 is TGTGCCAGCAGTTTATTGGAGGGAGGGGGGGAGACCCAGTACTTC.